The present entry profiles one T cell receptor (beta chain) with its context. This clone is a singleton in its sample. The target of this receptor is not known. No quality values exist for individual bases; no much larger clone is one base distant. The data were obtained in a study of blood T cell repertoires in COVID-19 (dated by TCRdb to the early 2020s). Describing the broader study: The collaborator samples originated in the United States, Italy and Spain and spanned the acute and convalescent phases of COVID-19. The repertoires were made available in a free public database intended to serve as a resource for research on the immune response to SARS-CoV-2. Sample metadata almost always included a de-identified subject ID, COVID-19 status, age in years and sex. The material from the prospective study consisted of cDNA or gDNA derived from T cells, B-cell-depleted T cells, or PBMCs. Deeply sampled blood TCRbeta repertoires from subjects exposed to, actively infected with, or recovered from COVID-19 were included in the dataset. Where available, HLA class I and class II types were taken from metadata supplied by the sample provider and were not determined by assay-based typing. Samples came from the ongoing ImmuneRACE study (first 160 participants) plus 1,254 subjects from 6 global collaborators. Study-wide conclusions, independent of this receptor: Clinical and demographic metadata were provided uncurated, with the amount varying by source and participant.

Via the germline V gene, CDR1 is SGHTA and CDR2 FQGTGA. V is shortened by 5 bases, J by 1 base, and the region joining them spans 8 bases. Taken from cysteine to phenylalanine, the CDR3 has 13 residues. Only the CDR3 part of the read is kept: 39 bases, read in frame from the first base. TCRbeta CDR3 regions were amplified from genomic DNA using the immunoSEQ Assay, a bias-controlled multiplex PCR. The study's own analysis went as follows. Nucleated cell counts per sample were estimated from amplification of reference gene primers within the assay. To quantify the absolute abundance of each unique TCRbeta CDR3 rearrangement, sequence reads were collapsed and filtered. Productive Simpson clonality was computed per sample as the square root of Simpson's diversity index over productive rearrangements. TCRdb took this table from immuneACCESS and kept in-frame rearrangements with V and J called. Such tables lack part of the clones; where checked against another copy, unresolved V genes explain under half of the gap, and the rest is unexplained. That table gives V, J and clone size, and the DNA gave D and trimming. For this sample there are fewer than 250,000 clones; roughly 91% appear just once. Roughly 0.79% of the sample belongs to the ten largest clones.

In Seattle, one collaborating source enrolled patients while the infection was active and tracked those patients longitudinally over the course of disease. Whole blood was collected in K2EDTA tubes by collaborating institutions according to the institutions' own protocols. Collaborator samples were shipped for TCRbeta analysis as frozen whole blood, isolated PBMCs, or DNA extracted from either sample type. In this chain, TRBV7-3 is recombined with TRBJ1-1; no D segment can be confidently identified. The receptor's source is a man aged 25-40 years with COVID-19, enrolled during active disease. Source material: peripheral blood. The sequenced DNA is TGTGCCAGCAGCAGACGAGGGAACACTGAAGCTTTCTTT. It specifies CASSRRGNTEAFF.